These T cell receptor beta chains were read from a single sample in a study of cytomegalovirus exposure and HLA in healthy donors. The method was immunoSEQ multiplex PCR; TCRdb's version includes in-frame clones alone and lacks a portion of them. The data contain some 30,000 clones, approximately 80% of them singletons. The sequenced sample was PBMCs. All receptors derive from a woman between 18 and 29 years old in good health and CMV-seronegative. Both conserved end residues are part of each CDR3. The D gene is left open where the match is weak. The listing skips clone size in some rows; elsewhere it reads once, few, many or a size class.

D: TRBD2; V: TRBV13; J: TRBJ2-7; size: -; DNA: TGTGCCAGCAGCTACGGACTAGCGGGAGGGTACGAGCAGTACTTC; CDR3: CASSYGLAGGYEQYF
D: TRBD1; V: TRBV19; J: TRBJ2-7; size: few; DNA: TGTGCCAGTAGTATAGGGGACAGCTCCGAGCAGCACTTC; CDR3: CASSIGDSSEQHF
D: -; V: TRBV28; J: TRBJ2-7; size: few; DNA: TGTGCCAGCAGCCCCCCAGGGGATCGCTCCTACGAGCAGTACTTC; CDR3: CASSPPGDRSYEQYF
D: TRBD2; V: TRBV7-2; J: TRBJ2-7; size: -; DNA: TGTGCCAGCAGCTTAGCATTTTCGGGGGGCGAGCAGTACTTC; CDR3: CASSLAFSGGEQYF
D: TRBD1; V: TRBV19; J: TRBJ1-5; size: -; DNA: TGTGCCAGTAGTTTGCCGGGACAGGGGGCGCTGGGTCAGCCCCAGCATTTT; CDR3: CASSLPGQGALGQPQHF
D: -; V: TRBV19; J: TRBJ2-3; size: -; DNA: TGTGCCAGTAGTACAAATACAGATACGCAGTATTTT; CDR3: CASSTNTDTQYF
D: -; V: TRBV2; J: TRBJ2-1; size: -; DNA: TGTGCCAGTGTGGTCGGGGGAGGGGGGACCTACAATGAGCAGTTCTTC; CDR3: CASVVGGGGTYNEQFF
D: TRBD2; V: TRBV27; J: TRBJ2-4; size: -; DNA: TGTGCCAGCAGGGGGGGGGCCAAAAACATTCAGTACTTC; CDR3: CASRGGAKNIQYF
D: -; V: TRBV12-1; J: TRBJ1-5; size: -; DNA: TGTGCCAGCAGCCCCCGGGCCCAGCATTTT; CDR3: CASSPRAQHF
D: TRBD1; V: TRBV5-1; J: TRBJ1-2; size: -; DNA: TGCGCCAGCAGCTTGGGACAGGGTACCAATTGTGGCTACACCTTC; CDR3: CASSLGQGTNCGYTF
D: -; V: TRBV7-9; J: TRBJ2-3; size: -; DNA: TGTGCCAGCAGCTTAGGCGGGCGGATCTTCACAGATACGCAGTATTTT; CDR3: CASSLGGRIFTDTQYF
D: -; V: TRBV19; J: TRBJ2-5; size: -; DNA: TGTGCCAGTAGTATAGATCACAGTCAGGGGCGAGAGACCCAGTACTTC; CDR3: CASSIDHSQGRETQYF
D: TRBD2; V: TRBV4-3; J: TRBJ2-7; size: -; DNA: TGCGCCAGCAGCCAAGACGGGGGGGGGCTATACGAGCAGTACTTC; CDR3: CASSQDGGGLYEQYF
D: -; V: TRBV4-3; J: TRBJ2-6; size: -; DNA: TGCGCCAGCAGCCAAGGGGCGGGGTCCGGGAGCCGCTCTGGGGCCAACGTCCTGACTTTC; CDR3: CASSQGAGSGSRSGANVLTF
D: TRBD1; V: TRBV7-2; J: TRBJ1-2; size: -; DNA: TGTGCCAGCAGCTTAGGGGTGACAGGGCGCGGCTACACCTTC; CDR3: CASSLGVTGRGYTF
D: -; V: TRBV9; J: TRBJ2-2; size: once; DNA: TGTGCCAGCAGCGTAAGCGTCTTCGCGAACACCGGGGAGCTGTTTTTT; CDR3: CASSVSVFANTGELFF
D: -; V: TRBV5-6; J: TRBJ2-5; size: -; DNA: TGTGCCAGCAGCAGCCTAGCGGAGACCCAGTACTTC; CDR3: CASSSLAETQYF
D: -; V: TRBV19; J: TRBJ2-2; size: -; DNA: TGTGCCAGTAGGGGCTACAACACCGGGGAGCTGTTTTTT; CDR3: CASRGYNTGELFF
D: -; V: TRBV4-3; J: TRBJ2-2; size: -; DNA: TGCGCCAGCAGCCAAGTTTTAGACACCGGGGAGCTGTTTTTT; CDR3: CASSQVLDTGELFF
D: -; V: TRBV29-1; J: TRBJ2-7; size: -; DNA: TGCAGCGTTGGACACCCCGGCGAGCAGTACTTC; CDR3: CSVGHPGEQYF
D: TRBD1; V: TRBV7-2; J: TRBJ2-1; size: -; DNA: TGTGCCAGCAGCTTATCGAAATCCCTCGGACAGGGTGAGCAGTTCTTC; CDR3: CASSLSKSLGQGEQFF
D: -; V: TRBV27; J: TRBJ1-5; size: -; DNA: TGTGCCAGCAGTTTGTTGGGGCATCAGCCCCAGCATTTT; CDR3: CASSLLGHQPQHF
D: TRBD1; V: TRBV11-3; J: TRBJ2-7; size: -; DNA: TGTGCCAGCATCAGAGGACAGGTCAAGGTTCGTATTAATGACCAGTACTTC; CDR3: CASIRGQVKVRINDQYF
D: -; V: TRBV6-5; J: TRBJ2-5; size: -; DNA: TGTGCCAGCAGTAGAACTAGTAACCAAGAGACCCAGTACTTC; CDR3: CASSRTSNQETQYF
D: -; V: TRBV30; J: TRBJ1-5; size: few; DNA: TGTGCCTGGAGTGTAAAAGGGGATATTCAGCCCCAGCATTTT; CDR3: CAWSVKGDIQPQHF
D: -; V: TRBV28; J: TRBJ1-6; size: -; DNA: TGTGCCAGCAGGGTGGCGGGGGACCCCCTCCACTTT; CDR3: CASRVAGDPLHF
D: -; V: TRBV7-2; J: TRBJ1-1; size: -; DNA: TGTGCCAGCAGGATTACGGGACACCTGACAATAGAAGCTTTCTTT; CDR3: CASRITGHLTIEAFF
D: -; V: TRBV30; J: TRBJ2-7; size: -; DNA: TGTGCCTGGAGACCTAGCTCCTACGAGCAGTACTTC; CDR3: CAWRPSSYEQYF
D: -; V: TRBV5-1; J: TRBJ2-3; size: -; DNA: TGCGCCAGCAGCCCCCCCGGAGTGTACCCTAGCACAGATACGCAGTATTTT; CDR3: CASSPPGVYPSTDTQYF
D: TRBD2; V: TRBV19; J: TRBJ2-1; size: -; DNA: TGTGCCAGTCAACAGTGGGCGGGAGGCTACAATGAGCAGTTCTTC; CDR3: CASQQWAGGYNEQFF
D: -; V: TRBV6-6; J: TRBJ2-7; size: -; DNA: TGTGCCAGCAGTTACGGGGGGAGTCGCTCCTACGAGCAGTACTTC; CDR3: CASSYGGSRSYEQYF
D: -; V: TRBV2; J: TRBJ2-3; size: few; DNA: TGTGCCAGCAGTCCTCAGCGGGGCACAGATACGCAGTATTTT; CDR3: CASSPQRGTDTQYF
D: TRBD2; V: TRBV29-1; J: TRBJ2-5; size: -; DNA: TGCAGCGTTCCTTGGACTAGCGGAGATGAGACCCAGTACTTC; CDR3: CSVPWTSGDETQYF
D: TRBD1; V: TRBV29-1; J: TRBJ1-2; size: -; DNA: TGCAGCGTTGAAGAGACAGGGGTCGGCTACACCTTC; CDR3: CSVEETGVGYTF
D: TRBD1; V: TRBV30; J: TRBJ2-7; size: -; DNA: TGTGCCTGGACTACCGGACAGGGGGCCTACGAGCAGTACTTC; CDR3: CAWTTGQGAYEQYF
D: -; V: TRBV4-1; J: TRBJ1-2; size: few; DNA: TGCGCCAGCAGCAGGCCGACAGAGAACTATGGCTACACCTTC; CDR3: CASSRPTENYGYTF
D: TRBD1; V: TRBV19; J: TRBJ1-5; size: -; DNA: TGTGCCAGTAGTATAGGACAGGGAGTCCAGCCCCAGCATTTT; CDR3: CASSIGQGVQPQHF
D: -; V: TRBV5-1; J: TRBJ1-2; size: -; DNA: TGCGCCAGCAGCTTGGGACAACTTAACTATGGCTACACCTTC; CDR3: CASSLGQLNYGYTF
D: TRBD2; V: TRBV13; J: TRBJ2-5; size: -; DNA: TGTGCCAGCAGTAGCGGGAGGCCAAAAGAGACCCAGTACTTC; CDR3: CASSSGRPKETQYF
D: -; V: TRBV27; J: TRBJ2-5; size: -; DNA: TGTGCCAGCAGTTTATCAAAGACAGGCGGAGAGACCCAGTACTTC; CDR3: CASSLSKTGGETQYF
D: -; V: TRBV7-2; J: TRBJ2-1; size: -; DNA: TGTGCCAGCAGCTTCGGTGACACCTACAATGAGCAGTTCTTC; CDR3: CASSFGDTYNEQFF
D: -; V: TRBV4-1; J: TRBJ2-2; size: -; DNA: TGCGCCAGCAGCCAAGATCGGGGGTACACCGGGGAGCTGTTTTTT; CDR3: CASSQDRGYTGELFF
D: TRBD2; V: TRBV13; J: TRBJ2-7; size: -; DNA: TGTGCCAGCAGCTCGGGACTAGCGGGAGGTTCCCACGAGCAGTACTTC; CDR3: CASSSGLAGGSHEQYF
D: TRBD1; V: TRBV2; J: TRBJ1-2; size: few; DNA: TGTGCCGGCGAACAGGGGTTTAAAAATGGCTACACCTTC; CDR3: CAGEQGFKNGYTF
D: TRBD1; V: TRBV18; J: TRBJ2-2; size: -; DNA: TGTGCCAGCTCACCAAGGCAACAGGGGTCCACCGGGGAGCTGTTTTTT; CDR3: CASSPRQQGSTGELFF
D: TRBD2; V: TRBV7-2; J: TRBJ2-5; size: -; DNA: TGTGCCAGCAGCTTATTTAGCGGGTACCAAGAGACCCAGTACTTC; CDR3: CASSLFSGYQETQYF